These 18 T cell receptor beta chains were all obtained from the same sample, sequenced in a study of T cells expressing NK-cell markers. TCRdb re-analyzed the 5' RACE reads; it lists each CDR3 protein once, without DNA. This sample contains about 190,000 distinct CDR3 sequences. Sequencing was carried out using blood T cells: a sorted CD56 or NKG2C T cell subset, CD4+ or CD8+ T cells, or bulk PBMC T cells (not recorded which). All receptors come from a man aged 18-70 years in good health.

The chain links TRBV11-2 to TRBJ2-1. The CDR3 is 12 residues long. Germline V lookup: CDR1 SGHAT, CDR2 FQNNGV. CDR3 sequence reads: CASSSPFNEQFF.

The chain joins TRBV7-3 to TRBJ2-3; absent DNA, TCRdb's TRBD1 call cannot be checked. CDR1 and CDR2 (germline): SGHTA, FQGTGA. This CDR3 has 15 amino acids. Here the CDR3 reads CASRLSRDRADTQYF.

This rearrangement joins TRBV6-4 to TRBJ2-3; TCRdb returns TRBD2, unconfirmable since there is no DNA. The germline V gene encodes CDR1 MRHNA and CDR2 SNTAGT. This CDR3 contains 14 residues. The CDR3 spells CAAGPERPTDTQYF.

CDR3 region: CASSPGRAEQFF. The rearrangement links TRBV12-3 or TRBV12-4 to TRBJ2-1; TCRdb gives TRBD1 as the D gene, but with no DNA this cannot be confirmed. This CDR3 region has 12 residues.

The CDR3: CASSYDRSEEANYGYTF. J is TRBJ1-2 and V is TRBV7-9; TCRdb outputs TRBD1, but without DNA this stays unchecked. CDR1 is SEHNR and CDR2 is FQNEAQ in the germline V gene (reference sequence). The CDR3 is 17 amino acids.

J is TRBJ2-7 and V is TRBV7-9; TCRdb reports TRBD1, a call that lacks DNA to check it against. The CDR3 covers 14 residues. Germline V CDR1 and CDR2: SEHNR, FQNEAQ (reference sequence). The CDR3 loop reads CASSRGQSDYEQYF.

V is TRBV15 and J is TRBJ1-5. CDR3 length equals 16 residues. The germline CDR1 and CDR2 sequences are LNHNV and YYDKDF (reference sequence). The CDR3: CATSRDPAGVRQPQHF.

This chain joins TRBV6-1 and TRBJ2-1; TCRdb returns TRBD1, unconfirmable since there is no DNA. Germline CDR1 is MNHNS and CDR2 is SASEGT. The CDR3 contains 13 residues. The CDR3 sequence is CASSLRAWYEQFF.

The chain links TRBV28 to TRBJ2-6; TCRdb's assignment of TRBD1 cannot be checked, as there is no DNA. Per germline, CDR1 MDHEN and CDR2 SYDVKM. CDR3 length equals 17 residues. CDR3 loop: CASSSPSVRPGANVLTF.

The rearrangement links TRBV24-1 to TRBJ2-2; absent DNA, TCRdb's TRBD1 call cannot be checked. Per the germline V gene, CDR1 is KGHDR and CDR2 is SFDVKD. The CDR3 extends over 16 amino acids. CDR3 protein: CATSDFGGPNTGELFF.

This chain connects TRBV29-1 to TRBJ1-2; TCRdb's assignment of TRBD1 cannot be checked, as there is no DNA. This CDR3 comprises 15 residues. Germline V gives CDR1 SQVTM, CDR2 ANQGSEA. The CDR3 spells CSVVLGERTNYGYTF.

The chain has TRBV29-1 and TRBJ1-2; TCRdb reports TRBD1, a call that lacks DNA to check it against. This CDR3 contains 13 residues. The germline V gene encodes CDR1 SQVTM and CDR2 ANQGSEA. The CDR3 sequence is CSVTTGGPYGYTF.

The CDR3 loop reads CASSRGDLREDTQYF. This chain links TRBV7-9 with TRBJ2-3; absent DNA, TCRdb's TRBD1 call cannot be checked. The CDR3 extends over 15 amino acids. The germline CDR1 and CDR2 sequences are SEHNR and FQNEAQ (reference sequence). Variable domain in full (rest from reference TRBV7-9 and TRBJ2-3): DTGVSQNPRHKITKRGQNVTFRCDPISEHNRLYWYRQTLGQGPEFLTYFQNEAQLEKSRLLSDRFSAERPKGSFSTLEIQRTEQGDSAMYLCASSRGDLREDTQYFGPGTRLTVL.

The chain carries TRBV19 and TRBJ2-1; TCRdb's assignment of TRBD1 cannot be checked, as there is no DNA. Germline assignment: CDR1 LNHDA and CDR2 SQIVND (reference sequence). The CDR3 consists of 18 residues. CDR3 residues: CASSIGPSGAGDYNEQFF.

The CDR3 is CATSEGRTGELFF. The chain has TRBV24-1 and TRBJ2-2; TCRdb outputs TRBD2, but without DNA this stays unchecked. This CDR3 comprises 13 residues. The V gene's germline CDR1 is KGHDR and CDR2 SFDVKD.

The V gene is TRBV5-6, the J gene TRBJ1-1; the D call from TCRdb, TRBD1, cannot be confirmed without DNA. Germline assignment: CDR1 SGHDT and CDR2 YYEEEE. CDR3 size: 15 residues. The CDR3 loop reads CASSFIWSQGAEAFF. The complete variable domain, with remaining parts taken from reference TRBV5-6 and TRBJ1-1, reads DAGVTQSPTHLIKTRGQQVTLRCSPKSGHDTVSWYQQALGQGPQFIFQYYEEEERQRGNFPDRFSGHQFPNYSSELNVNALLLGDSALYLCASSFIWSQGAEAFFGQGTRLTVV.

J is TRBJ2-1 and V is TRBV27; TCRdb gives TRBD2 as the D gene, but with no DNA this cannot be confirmed. The CDR3 totals 13 residues. CDR1 is MNHEY and CDR2 is SMNVEV in the germline V gene (reference sequence). The CDR3 loop is CASTPGGAGEQFF.

The chain uses TRBV7-9 and TRBJ2-2. CDR1 SEHNR and CDR2 FQNEAQ come from the germline V gene (reference sequence). The CDR3 has 14 amino acids. CDR3: CASSPPMNTGELFF.